The 27 T cell receptor beta chains in this list originate from one sample, sequenced in a study of blood T cell repertoires in COVID-19. Clones were sequenced by immunoSEQ multiplex PCR, and TCRdb holds only the in-frame ones, with some missing. The data show a few hundred thousand clones, 75% to 85% seen once. Sequencing was performed on PBMCs or T cells enriched from blood (not recorded which). The receptors were gathered from a woman in her thirties or forties with acute COVID-19.

The chain recombines TRBV5-1 with TRBJ1-2, with a tentative D call TRBD1 (6 bases). V gave up 6 bases and J gave up 3 bases, with 15 bases separating them. Germline-derived CDR1 and CDR2 are SGHRS and YFSETQ. This CDR3 region has 14 residues. The chain's CDR3 is CASNPGQFDYGYTF. CDR3 DNA: TGCGCCAGCAACCCCGGACAGTTTGACTATGGCTACACCTTC.

V is TRBV30 and J is TRBJ2-3, with D possibly being TRBD2 (7 bases). V gave up 5 bases and J gave up 2 bases, with 14 bases separating them. The CDR3 consists of 14 residues. The germline V gene has CDR1 GTSNPN and CDR2 SVGIG (reference sequence). CDR3 loop: CAWAVGGPTDTQYF. CDR3 DNA sequence: TGTGCCTGGGCGGTGGGGGGGCCCACAGATACGCAGTATTTT.

The chain joins TRBV3-1 (or the pseudogene TRBV3-2) to TRBJ2-7, with D hard to call. The germline V and J ends were trimmed by 1 base and 3 bases, with 10 bases remaining between them. CDR1 is LGHDT, CDR2 YNNKEL, per germline (reference sequence). CDR3 length: 14 amino acids. CDR3 nucleotides: TGTGCCAGCAGCCAAGTTGGCAACCGCTACGAGCAGTACTTC. It translates to CASSQVGNRYEQYF.

The rearrangement links TRBV5-4 to TRBJ2-2; 9 positions agree with TRBD2. The germline V gene has CDR1 SGHNT and CDR2 YYREEE (reference sequence). Unmatched junction bases numbered 5, after V lost 3 bases and J lost 8 bases. The CDR3 totals 14 residues. The CDR3 here is CASSYGLASGELFF. The CDR3 nucleotides are TGTGCCAGCAGCTACGGACTAGCGTCTGGGGAGCTGTTTTTT.

The chain couples TRBV7-3 to TRBJ1-6; D unclear. Germline-derived CDR1 and CDR2 are SGHTA and FQGTGA. The germline V and J ends were trimmed by 0 bases and 9 bases, with 6 bases remaining between them. This CDR3 spans 13 amino acids. The DNA of the CDR3 is TGTGCCAGCAGCTTAACATCCGGTTCACCCCTCCACTTT. As protein: CASSLTSGSPLHF.

This rearrangement joins TRBV5-6 to TRBJ2-3; 10 nucleotides align to TRBD1. CDR3 size: 16 residues. The J segment lost 0 bases and the V segment lost 3 bases, leaving 4 bases of the junction unmatched. Germline assignment: CDR1 SGHDT and CDR2 YYEEEE. CDR3 DNA sequence: TGTGCCAGCAGCTCCGGGACAGGGGCTAGCACAGATACGCAGTATTTT. As protein: CASSSGTGASTDTQYF. Full variable domain (missing parts from reference TRBV5-6 and TRBJ2-3): DAGVTQSPTHLIKTRGQQVTLRCSPKSGHDTVSWYQQALGQGPQFIFQYYEEEERQRGNFPDRFSGHQFPNYSSELNVNALLLGDSALYLCASSSGTGASTDTQYFGPGTRLTVL.

The V gene is TRBV7-2, the J gene TRBJ2-3; weak D call: TRBD2 (6 bases). Trimming pared 1 base from V and 0 bases from J, leaving 11 bases between. Germline V gives CDR1 SGHTA, CDR2 FQGNSA. The CDR3 is 16 amino acids. As DNA, the CDR3 is TGTGCCAGCAGCTTAGATCCAGCGGGTAGCACAGATACGCAGTATTTT. Translating gives CASSLDPAGSTDTQYF.

The chain employs TRBV28 and TRBJ1-5; 10 bases line up with TRBD1. The V and J ends lost 6 bases and 4 bases, in that order; junction bases with no gene match: 3. This CDR3 contains 14 residues. CDR1 and CDR2 from the germline V gene are MDHEN and SYDVKM. The CDR3, as DNA: TGTGCCAGCAGGGGGACAGGGGAAAATCAGCCCCAGCATTTT. It translates to CASRGTGENQPQHF.

The chain recombines TRBV30 with TRBJ2-2, with D unresolved. This CDR3 is 15 amino acids long. Germline lookup yields CDR1 GTSNPN and CDR2 SVGIG (reference sequence). Trimming removed 0 bases at V and 7 bases at J, with 15 bases between. The CDR3 here is CAWSVSSLPGGELFF. The CDR3 DNA reads as TGTGCCTGGAGTGTATCGTCCCTCCCCGGCGGGGAGCTGTTTTTT.

A few counts support this clone. This rearrangement joins TRBV5-4 to TRBJ2-7; D ambiguous. The CDR3 consists of 13 residues. Deletions cut 0 bases from V and 5 bases from J, with 9 bases between. CDR1 SGHNT and CDR2 YYREEE come from the germline V gene (reference sequence). The CDR3 spells CASSLALDDEQYF. CDR3 DNA sequence: TGTGCCAGCAGCTTGGCTCTAGACGACGAGCAGTACTTC.

The chain carries TRBV27 and TRBJ1-2, with TRBD1 identical over 7 bases. CDR1 and CDR2 from the germline V gene are MNHEY and SMNVEV (reference sequence). The CDR3 consists of 16 residues. Trimming removed 4 bases from V and 4 bases from J; junction bases left unmatched: 12. CDR3 DNA sequence: TGTGCCAGCAGTTCAGGGGGACAGAGCTACTTCTATGGCTACACCTTC. Encoded protein: CASSSGGQSYFYGYTF.

This clone is a singleton in its sample. J is TRBJ2-2 and V is TRBV5-1; TRBD1 matches at 11 bases. Germline V gene lookup returns CDR1 SGHRS and CDR2 YFSETQ. The junction had 9 bases not matched to a gene; V was cut back by 4 bases and J by 4 bases. The CDR3 sequence is 17 residues long. CDR3: CASSRIGTGGGTGELFF. The CDR3 coding sequence is TGCGCCAGCAGCAGGATCGGGACAGGGGGAGGCACCGGGGAGCTGTTTTTT. Using reference TRBV5-1 and TRBJ2-2 for the parts outside the CDR3, the full variable domain is KAGVTQTPRYLIKTRGQQVTLSCSPISGHRSVSWYQQTPGQGLQFLFEYFSETQRNKGNFPGRFSGRQFSNSRSEMNVSTLELGDSALYLCASSRIGTGGGTGELFFGEGSRLTVL.

This clone was counted a single time. The chain uses TRBV6-5 and TRBJ1-6; 7 bases map to TRBD1. The ends lost 6 bases at V and 5 bases at J; junction bases unmatched: 7. The V gene's germline CDR1 is MNHEY and CDR2 SVGAGI. The CDR3 runs 15 residues. DNA of the CDR3: TGTGCCAGCAGCCTCCGGGACAGAGATAATTCACCCCTCCACTTT. Protein product: CASSLRDRDNSPLHF.

A few counts support this clone. V gene TRBV19 combines with J gene TRBJ2-1; TRBD2 matches at 11 bases. Germline assignment: CDR1 LNHDA and CDR2 SQIVND (reference sequence). This CDR3 spans 16 amino acids. V was clipped by 5 bases and J by 6 bases; unmatched bases: 9. CDR3 in DNA: TGTGCCAGTAGTGGTATGGGACTAGCGGTTGTCAATGAGCAGTTCTTC. Encoded protein: CASSGMGLAVVNEQFF.

The gene calls are TRBV19 and TRBJ1-5; no reliable D call. V dropped 8 bases and J dropped 1 base, with 12 bases sitting between them. CDR1 and CDR2 from the germline V gene are LNHDA and SQIVND (reference sequence). The CDR3 covers 14 residues. CDR3 sequence (DNA): TGTGCCAGTCCCCCCCCGGTAAGCAATCAGCCCCAGCATTTT. Protein sequence: CASPPPVSNQPQHF.

A word on this clone: At the DNA level, this CDR3 is encoded by other sequences in the same sample as well. The V and J genes are TRBV12-3 or TRBV12-4 and TRBJ2-5; D not certain. V was shortened by 3 bases and J by 4 bases, with 6 bases between the two germline ends. This CDR3 contains 12 residues. The CDR3 is CASSLSGETQYF. The CDR3 DNA sequence: TGTGCCAGCAGTTTGAGTGGAGAGACCCAGTACTTC.

The J gene is TRBJ1-2, the V gene TRBV7-9; 7 bases fit TRBD1. The CDR3 consists of 13 residues. CDR1 and CDR2 (germline): SEHNR, FQNEAQ (reference sequence). The V segment lost 5 bases and the J segment 7 bases; nucleotides outside the gene matches: 7. The CDR3 sequence: CASSHDRESGYTF. In DNA, the CDR3 is TGTGCCAGCAGCCACGACAGGGAGAGTGGCTACACCTTC.

The rearrangement uses TRBV7-8 and TRBJ1-5, with 9 bases that match TRBD1. Germline V lookup: CDR1 SGHVS, CDR2 FQNEAQ. The length of the CDR3 is 16 residues. J lost 0 bases, V lost 6 bases, and 6 bases had no gene match. The CDR3 nucleotides are TGTGCCAGCAGTCTACAGGGGGCTGTTAGCAATCAGCCCCAGCATTTT. Amino acids: CASSLQGAVSNQPQHF. Variable domain in full (rest from reference TRBV7-8 and TRBJ1-5): GAGVSQSPRYKVAKRGQDVALRCDPISGHVSLFWYQQALGQGPEFLTYFQNEAQLDKSGLPSDRFFAERPEGSVSTLKIQRTQQEDSAVYLCASSLQGAVSNQPQHFGDGTRLSIL.

This clone turned up a few times. The chain recombines TRBV29-1 with TRBJ2-1; TRBD1 matches 9 bases. The germline V gene encodes CDR1 SQVTM and CDR2 ANQGSEA. The CDR3 covers 14 residues. Germline trimming cut 7 bases from V and 6 bases from J; bases unmatched to any gene: 10. The chain's CDR3 is CSGQQGADGNEQFF. CDR3 DNA: TGCAGCGGTCAACAGGGGGCGGACGGCAATGAGCAGTTCTTC.

This clone came up once. This rearrangement joins TRBV5-1 to TRBJ2-6; D is undetermined. Germline V gene lookup returns CDR1 SGHRS and CDR2 YFSETQ. CDR3 length: 14 residues. V shed 2 bases and J shed 1 base, with 4 bases lying between them. The CDR3 spells CASSFVSGANVLTF. For the CDR3, the DNA is TGCGCCAGCAGCTTCGTTTCTGGGGCCAACGTCCTGACTTTC.

The genes are TRBV11-2 and TRBJ1-1, with D hard to call. This CDR3 spans 14 amino acids. V was clipped by 5 bases and J by 6 bases, with 16 bases between them. Germline-derived CDR1 and CDR2 are SGHAT and FQNNGV. The CDR3 DNA reads as TGTGCCAGCAGCCTTCCACCAGAATTTCCTGAAGCTTTCTTT. This codes for CASSLPPEFPEAFF.

The chain employs TRBV10-3 and TRBJ2-7, with TRBD2 as a possible D gene (6 bases). The CDR3 contains 15 residues. Germline CDR1 and CDR2: ENHRY and SYGVKD. The ends were cut back, 0 bases at V and 4 bases at J, with 13 bases in the middle. The CDR3 loop reads CAISESRTGVYEQYF. The CDR3 DNA follows: TGTGCCATCAGTGAGTCGAGAACGGGAGTTTACGAGCAGTACTTC.

The sample holds a few counts of this clone. The chain employs TRBV29-1 and TRBJ1-1, with TRBD1 matching over 9 bases. The CDR3 runs to 14 residues. Germline V gives CDR1 SQVTM, CDR2 ANQGSEA. With 0 bases clipped from V and 5 bases from J, the junction kept 4 bases outside the gene matches. CDR3 sequence (DNA): TGCAGCGTTGAAGATCCGGACAGGGGAACTGAAGCTTTCTTT. It is translated as CSVEDPDRGTEAFF. Complete variable domain (other parts from reference TRBV29-1 and TRBJ1-1): SAVISQKPSRDICQRGTSLTIQCQVDSQVTMMFWYRQQPGQSLTLIATANQGSEATYESGFVIDKFPISRPNLTFSTLTVSNMSPEDSSIYLCSVEDPDRGTEAFFGQGTRLTVV.

The chain carries TRBV7-9 and TRBJ1-2; 7 nucleotides match TRBD1. CDR1 and CDR2 (germline): SEHNR, FQNEAQ (reference sequence). The length of the CDR3 is 15 residues. With 5 bases clipped from V and 1 base from J, the junction kept 7 bases outside the gene matches. Written as DNA, the CDR3 is TGTGCCAGCAGCGCGTGGGACAGCGGTAACTATGGCTACACCTTC. It encodes CASSAWDSGNYGYTF.

V is TRBV5-6 and J is TRBJ1-5; a weak D match, TRBD1 (5 bases). The CDR3 sequence is 13 residues long. Germline-derived CDR1 and CDR2 are SGHDT and YYEEEE. V shed 4 bases and J shed 1 base, with 6 bases lying between them. This CDR3 reads CASSRQSNQPQHF. CDR3 DNA: TGTGCCAGCAGCAGACAGAGCAATCAGCCCCAGCATTTT.

This chain joins TRBV25-1 and TRBJ2-3; TRBD1 matches 7 bases. Germline CDR1 reads MGHDK; CDR2 reads SYGVNS. The CDR3 runs to 13 residues. The V and J ends lost 10 bases and 0 bases, in that order; junction bases with no gene match: 4. DNA for the CDR3: TGTGCCACACAGGGGCCTAGCACAGATACGCAGTATTTT. Protein: CATQGPSTDTQYF.

This clone showed up just once. This rearrangement joins TRBV6-6 to TRBJ2-7; 10 bases are shared with TRBD1. The CDR3 loop spans 13 amino acids. The germline CDR1 and CDR2 sequences are MNHNY and SVGAGI (reference sequence). The junction had 5 bases not matched to a gene; V was cut back by 9 bases and J by 3 bases. CDR3 protein: CASNRDRGYEQYF. Here the CDR3 DNA reads TGTGCCAGTAACCGGGACAGGGGCTACGAGCAGTACTTC.